A single sample gave rise to the 19 T cell receptor beta chains below, sequenced in a study of breast tumors, draining lymph nodes, adjacent tissues. Using its own MiXCR run on the multiplex PCR reads, TCRdb lists one record per CDR3 protein. Here the sample spans 150,000 to 200,000 distinct CDR3 sequences, 30% to 35% being singletons. Axillary draining lymph nodes of breast cancer patients supplied the node samples. Sequencing input: axillary lymph node tissue. The receptors derive from a female donor with breast cancer. Some clones in this sample may be carry-over from other donors' samples.

The rearrangement links TRBV29-1 to TRBJ2-1; D is perhaps TRBD1 or TRBD2 (5 bases each). This CDR3 comprises 10 residues. The germline V gene has CDR1 SQVTM and CDR2 ANQGSEA. CDR3 nucleotides: TGCAACGGCGAGGGGAGTGAGCAGTTCTTC. Its translation is CNGEGSEQFF.

This clonotype was detected many times. This chain joins TRBV12-3 or TRBV12-4 and TRBJ1-5, with 7 bases lining up with TRBD1. CDR3 length: 16 amino acids. V gave up 1 base and J gave up 9 bases; unmatched junction bases: 12. The CDR3 DNA reads TGTGCCAGCAGTTTAGGCGGGACAGCAACGGGGTTGCCCCAGCATTTT. This gives the protein CASSLGGTATGLPQHF.

This clonotype was seen only a few times. This CDR3 fails to terminate in the conserved phenylalanine or tryptophan, so it likely reflects a read error. The chain couples TRBV19 to TRBJ2-1; 10 nucleotides match TRBD2. This CDR3 spans 16 amino acids. Germline CDR1 and CDR2: LNHDA and SQIVND (reference sequence). The V gene end was trimmed by 1 base and the J gene end by 2 bases; junction bases not matched to a gene: 2. CDR3 DNA: TGTGCCAGTAGTATAGTTAGCGGGGGGACCTACAATGAGCAGTTCTCC. Translation gives CASSIVSGGTYNEQFS.

The sample holds a few counts of this clonotype. A much larger clone is a single base away; this may be a read error. Here the CDR3 DNA reads TGTGCCAGCGGTGAAGGACAGGGAGGGATCTACGAGCAGTACTTC. The encoded protein is CASGEGQGGIYEQYF. The V call is TRBV2, the J call TRBJ2-7; tentative D call: TRBD1 (8 bases). CDR3 length: 15 amino acids. CDR1 and CDR2 (germline): SNHLY, FYNNEI.

This clonotype came up many times. V usage is TRBV13 and J usage is TRBJ2-2, with 8 positions matching TRBD1. The trim removed 10 bases at V and 1 base at J, leaving 5 bases unmatched. Germline V gene sequence: CDR1 PRHDT, CDR2 FYEKMQ (reference sequence). The CDR3 contains 14 residues. The CDR3 region has the DNA TGTGCCACGACCGGGACAGGGAACACCGGGGAGCTGTTTTTT. It specifies CATTGTGNTGELFF.

This clonotype occurred many times. The V gene is TRBV5-6, the J gene TRBJ1-2; no firm D call. The CDR3 is 13 residues long. V was cut by 0 bases and J by 4 bases, with 7 bases left in between. Germline assignment: CDR1 SGHDT and CDR2 YYEEEE. The CDR3 DNA is TGTGCCAGCAGCTTGGAGGCAACCTATGGCTACACCTTC. Translation gives CASSLEATYGYTF.

The V call is TRBV15, the J call TRBJ1-2; unclear D gene. The CDR3 covers 14 residues. V shed 3 bases and J shed 6 bases, with 14 bases lying between them. Germline-derived CDR1 and CDR2 are LNHNV and YYDKDF (reference sequence). The CDR3 bases are TGTGCCACCAGCAGCGTTGTTGGCTTAGATGGCTACACCTTC. This gives the protein CATSSVVGLDGYTF.

This clonotype was detected ten times or more. V is TRBV20-1 and J is TRBJ1-4; TRBD1 is a possible D gene (6 bases). The CDR3 loop spans 10 amino acids. V was clipped by 4 bases and J by 17 bases, with 14 bases between them. The germline V gene encodes CDR1 DFQATT and CDR2 SNEGSKA (reference sequence). CDR3 DNA sequence: TGCAGTGCTATACAGGGAACTGTTTTTTTT. Translating it yields CSAIQGTVFF.

This clonotype was counted many times. The V call is TRBV20-1, the J call TRBJ1-2; maybe TRBD1 (5 bases). This CDR3 has 12 residues. Germline V CDR1 and CDR2: DFQATT, SNEGSKA (reference sequence). V lost 4 bases and J lost 2, with 8 bases in between. The CDR3, as DNA: TGCAGTGCTACTGGGACCAACTATGGCTACACCTTC. Its translation: CSATGTNYGYTF.

This clonotype has ten or more counts. This sequence joins TRBV5-5 and TRBJ1-2; TRBD1 might be the D (5 bases). The germline gives CDR1 SGHKS, CDR2 YYEKEE (reference sequence). This CDR3 is built from 15 residues. The V gene lost 0 bases and the J gene lost 7 bases, with 16 bases spanning the gap. As DNA, the CDR3 is TGTGCCAGCAGCTTGGTGTACCAGGGCGGGAGTGGCTACACCTTC. This sequence encodes CASSLVYQGGSGYTF.

Regarding this clonotype: This sequence may be a read error, since a much larger clone differs from it by one base. The chain is built from TRBV7-9 and TRBJ2-7; 11 bases fit TRBD2. The CDR3 runs to 15 residues. Germline assignment: CDR1 SEHNR and CDR2 FQNEAQ (reference sequence). The CDR3 loop is CSSSLLAGGPNEQYF. Here the CDR3 DNA reads TGTTCCAGCAGCTTGTTAGCGGGGGGGCCTAACGAGCAGTACTTC.

This clonotype has a count of ten or more. The chain has TRBV7-2 and TRBJ2-7, with D unclear. Trimming took 2 bases from V and 6 from J, leaving 11 bases between them. Per germline, CDR1 SGHTA and CDR2 FQGNSA. This CDR3 contains 13 residues. The CDR3 protein is CASSLRQRIEQYF. CDR3 nucleotides: TGTGCCAGCAGCTTACGCCAGCGCATCGAGCAGTACTTC.

J is TRBJ1-6 and V is TRBV9; D is uncertain. Trimming stripped 0 bases from V and 9 bases from J, with 10 bases between. Germline V gives CDR1 SGDLS, CDR2 YYNGEE. CDR3 length: 14 amino acids. In nucleotides, the CDR3 is TGTGCCAGCAGCGTAGTCGGCCAGGTTTCACCCCTCCACTTT. Amino acids: CASSVVGQVSPLHF.

Regarding this clonotype: A read error may explain this, as a much larger clone is one base away. This rearrangement joins TRBV20-1 to TRBJ2-1, with 8 bases aligning to TRBD1. The germline V gene has CDR1 DFQATT and CDR2 SNEGSKA (reference sequence). CDR3 length: 14 residues. CDR3: CSARDPVRGLEHFF. The CDR3 region has the DNA TGCAGTGCTAGAGACCCCGTCAGGGGGCTTGAGCATTTCTTC.

This clonotype was counted many times. The chain uses TRBV2 and TRBJ2-1; 9 bases match TRBD1. Trimming removed 7 bases from V and 8 bases from J; junction bases left unmatched: 15. The CDR3 has 16 amino acids. Germline CDR1 and CDR2: SNHLY and FYNNEI. CDR3 bases: TGTGCCAGCACGGACCCCCTGGGACAGGGATTGTATGAGCAGTTCTTC. As protein: CASTDPLGQGLYEQFF.

With respect to this clonotype: One base away lies a much larger clone, so this may be a sequencing read error. The chain carries TRBV20-1 and TRBJ2-7, with no clear D. The CDR3 length is 13 residues. In germline, CDR1 is DFQATT, CDR2 SNEGSKA (reference sequence). In DNA form, the CDR3 reads TGCAGTGCTAGAGAGGACGGAACCTACGCGCAGTACTTC. As protein: CSAREDGTYAQYF.

This clonotype was detected many times. The chain employs TRBV30 and TRBJ2-3; D assignment may be TRBD1 or TRBD2 (5 bases each). The CDR3 has 14 amino acids. CDR1 is GTSNPN and CDR2 is SVGIG in the germline V gene (reference sequence). Deletions cut 0 bases from V and 2 bases from J, with 9 bases between. DNA for the CDR3: TGTGCCTGGAGTGTACTCGGGGCCACAGATACGCAGTATTTT. It codes for CAWSVLGATDTQYF.

This clonotype was counted at least ten times. CDR3 in amino acids: CSARGQISGNTIYF. The CDR3 nucleotides read TGCAGTGCTCGCGGGCAAATCTCTGGAAACACCATATATTTT. This rearrangement joins TRBV20-1 to TRBJ1-3, with no clear D. The germline gives CDR1 DFQATT, CDR2 SNEGSKA (reference sequence). The V end was cut by 5 bases, the J end by 0 bases, with 11 bases between. CDR3 length equals 14 residues.

This clonotype occurred many times. Here the CDR3 omits its conserved ending phenylalanine or tryptophan, so a read error is the likely source. The limits of the CDR3 on the DNA are not certain, so only TCRdb's listed CDR3 is given. The chain couples TRBV2 to TRBJ2-7. Germline-derived CDR1 and CDR2 are SNHLY and FYNNEI. The CDR3 spans 10 residues, counting both ends. CDR3 loop: CASSEYRLNI.